This T cell receptor beta chain is drawn from a study of blood T cell repertoires in COVID-19 (TCRdb year 2020). For the wider study: The collaborator samples originated in the United States, Italy and Spain and spanned the acute and convalescent phases of COVID-19. The material from the prospective study consisted of cDNA or gDNA derived from T cells, B-cell-depleted T cells, or PBMCs. The dataset comprised deeply sampled blood TCRbeta repertoires from subjects exposed to, actively infected with, or recovered from COVID-19. A freely available public database, intended as a resource for researchers studying the immune response to SARS-CoV-2, is where the repertoires were released. The samples were drawn from the first 160 participants of the ongoing ImmuneRACE study and from 950 to 1,500 subjects provided by 6 global collaborators. The sample metadata nearly always contained a de-identified subject ID, COVID-19 status, age in years and sex. Where available, HLA class I and class II types were taken from metadata supplied by the sample provider and were not determined by assay-based typing.

Study-wide findings and limitations: How much clinical and demographic metadata was included differed by source and by participant, and the metadata was provided uncurated.

Whole blood was collected in K2EDTA tubes by collaborating institutions according to the institutions' own protocols. For TCRbeta analysis, collaborators shipped samples as frozen whole blood, isolated PBMCs, or DNA extracted from either of those sample types. The CDR3 contains 16 residues, cysteine and phenylalanine counted. Of all the DNA, just the CDR3 is kept, 48 bases in frame from base 1. The germline V gene yields SGHAT for CDR1 and FQNNGV for CDR2. V is pared back by 8 bases and J by 4 bases, with 23 bases lying between the germline termini. TCRbeta CDR3 regions were amplified from genomic DNA by means of the immunoSEQ Assay, a bias-controlled multiplex PCR. Concerning the study's data processing: The number of nucleated cells in each sample was estimated by amplification of reference gene primers within the assay. To quantify the absolute abundance of each unique TCRbeta CDR3 rearrangement, sequence reads were collapsed and filtered. For each sample, productive Simpson clonality was calculated as the square root of Simpson's diversity index over productive rearrangements. TCRdb re-hosts the immuneACCESS table, in-frame sequences only. Its copies lack some clones; in the studies checked, an unresolved V gene accounts for under half of them, and the cause for the rest is not known. D and trimming come from the DNA, and the V and J calls and clone size come from that table. The sample table contains about 80,000 clones; only one count was recorded for under 80% of them. The ten largest clones represent around a sixth of the sample.

As for this clone: It lacks a known antigen. Within one base of it there is no much larger clone, and no base qualities were kept.

The chain couples TRBV11-2 to TRBJ1-1; tentative D gene TRBD1, with 5 bases matching. What was sequenced was peripheral blood. The receptor comes from a human donor in a cohort sampled during active COVID-19. CDR3 protein: CASCLNIAGGCTEAFF. The sequenced DNA is TGTGCCAGCTGCCTTAATATCGCCGGGGGTTGCACTGAAGCTTTCTTT.